The 26 T cell receptor delta chains below come from one sample, sequenced in a study of fetal and pediatric gammadelta thymocytes. Fetal thymuses were obtained at roughly 14 to 22 weeks estimated gestational age from elective pregnancy terminations. TCRdb applied CATT to the reads for clone calling. The sample lists around 530 delta-chain clones; 25% to 30% were seen once. Sequencing was done on a sample of Vgamma9Vdelta2 gamma-delta T cells from the thymus. Subset defined: sorted CD3+gammadeltaTCR+Vgamma9+Vdelta2+ thymocytes. The receptor set was obtained from a human fetus.

On this clone: This likely came from a read error, as a far larger clone is one base away. The rearrangement links TRDV2 to TRDJ3; TRDD3 matches 8 bases. TCRdb carries no J gene annotation; the J gene was assigned here by matching the DNA with germline. The trim removed 0 bases at V and 0 bases at J, leaving 6 bases unmatched. The germline V gene encodes CDR1 GEAIGNYY and CDR2 EKD. The CDR3 is made up of 19 amino acids. CDR3 coding DNA: TGTGCCTGTGACACCGAGTGGGATACGGCCTCCTGGGACACCCGACAGATGTTTTTC. Protein: CACDTEWDTASWDTRQMFF.

With respect to this clone: This probably arose from a read error, given a far larger clone one base away. The chain is built from TRDV2 and TRDJ3; maybe TRDD3 (5 bases). TCRdb is silent on the J gene; assignment here came from matching the DNA to germline. Germline V gene data show CDR1 as GEAIGNYY and CDR2 as EKD. The CDR3 has 18 residues. The CDR3 spells CACDTDGFRSWDARQMFF. In DNA, the CDR3 is TGTGCCTGTGACACCGACGGATTTCGCTCCTGGGACGCCCGACAGATGTTTTTC.

This clone has more than one count but fewer than ten. A much larger clone is a single base away; this may be a read error. The chain combines TRDV2 with TRDJ2; tentatively, D is TRDD3 (5 bases). Germline values: CDR1 GEAIGNYY, CDR2 EKD. CDR3 length equals 10 residues. The CDR3 is CAWGTAQRFF. CDR3 nucleotides: TGTGCCTGGGGGACAGCACAACGCTTCTTT.

By frequency in the sample, this clone is large. The chain has TRDV2 and TRDJ3; 9 nucleotides line up with TRDD3. The V and J ends lost 0 bases and 0 bases, in that order; junction bases with no gene match: 5. CDR3 length: 19 residues. Germline-derived CDR1 and CDR2 are GEAIGNYY and EKD. The CDR3 sequence is CACDTGGYRSSWDTRQMFF. In nucleotides, the CDR3 is TGTGCCTGTGACACCGGGGGATACCGGAGCTCCTGGGACACCCGACAGATGTTTTTC.

In regard to this clone: A far larger clone differs by one base, so this is likely a read error. The chain links TRDV2 to TRDJ2; the match to TRDD3 covers 10 bases. In the absence of a J gene in TCRdb, the DNA was matched to germline to assign it here. This CDR3 is built from 16 residues. Germline CDR1 reads GEAIGNYY; CDR2 reads EKD. With 5 bases clipped from V and 0 bases from J, the junction kept 5 bases outside the gene matches. The DNA of the CDR3 is TGTGCCTGTGGCCTACTGGGGGATGCTTTGACAGCACAACTCTTCTTT. Its protein is CACGLLGDALTAQLFF.

A note on this clone: A far more abundant clone sits one base away, making this likely a read error. The sample has other DNA sequences that encode this CDR3 too. The chain couples TRDV2 to TRDJ3; 9 nucleotides agree with TRDD3. The germline gives CDR1 GEAIGNYY, CDR2 EKD. V dropped 1 base and J dropped 0; count of bases not matched to a gene: 3. This CDR3 contains 18 residues. The CDR3 is CACDTGIRGSWDTRQMFF. DNA for the CDR3: TGTGCCTGTGACACGGGGATACGTGGCTCCTGGGACACCCGACAGATGTTTTTC.

In the case of this clone: This likely came from a read error, as a far larger clone is one base away. A V gene of TRDV2 was called, but no J gene was assigned; no check of the table's D call, TRDD3, against the DNA was made. The CDR3 is 13 residues long. Looked up from germline, CDR1 is GEAIGNYY and CDR2 is EKD. The CDR3 here is CACDTWGTDKRIF. The CDR3 DNA reads as TGTGCCTGTGACACCTGGGGGACCGATAAACGCATCTTT.

About this clone: A far larger clone differs by one base, so this is likely a read error. This rearrangement joins TRDV2 to TRDJ1; D is unclear. V lost 0 bases and J 5 bases, leaving 0 bases between the germline ends. Germline V gene sequence: CDR1 GEAIGNYY, CDR2 EKD. The CDR3 extends over 10 amino acids. CDR3 residues: CACDTDKLIF. In DNA form, the CDR3 reads TGTGCCTGTGACACCGATAAACTCATCTTT.

This clone was seen a handful of times. This likely came from a read error, as a far larger clone is one base away. The V call is TRDV2, the J call TRDJ1; 10 nucleotides line up with TRDD3. CDR1 and CDR2 (germline): GEAIGNYY, EKD. The CDR3 length is 15 residues. The ends lost 0 bases at V and 2 bases at J; junction bases unmatched: 2. This CDR3 reads CACDTGLGDTDKLIF. CDR3 DNA: TGTGCCTGTGACACCGGACTGGGGGATACCGATAAACTCATCTTT.

This clone has more than one count but fewer than ten. This is likely an artifact of a read error, given a far larger clone one base away. V gene TRDV3 combines with J gene TRDJ3; 7 bases fit TRDD3. CDR1 is TVYSNPD and CDR2 is GDNSRS in the germline V gene (reference sequence). There are 16 residues in the CDR3. DNA for the CDR3: TGTGCCTTTTGTCTGGGGGGCTCCTGGGACACCCGACAGAGGTTTTTC. Its protein is CAFCLGGSWDTRQRFF.

In its sample, this clone is hyperexpanded (1% or more). Other DNA sequences within the sample encode an identical CDR3. The chain recombines TRDV3 with TRDJ3; 7 bases map to TRDD3. V shed 2 bases and J 0 bases; nucleotides not matched to a gene: 4. This CDR3 comprises 16 residues. Germline assignment: CDR1 TVYSNPD and CDR2 GDNSRS (reference sequence). As DNA, the CDR3 is TGTGCCTTTTGTCTGGGGGGCTCCTGGGACACCCGACAGATGTTTTTC. It codes for CAFCLGGSWDTRQMFF.

The J gene is given as TRDJ1, and the V gene is not called; the table's D call TRDD3 went unverified against the DNA. The CDR3 length is 15 residues. In DNA, the CDR3 is TGTGCCGGTGACATACTGGGGGACTACACAGATAAACTCATCTTT. Translating gives CAGDILGDYTDKLIF.

With regard to this clone: Since a far larger clone is one base different, this is likely a read error. V is TRDV2 and J is TRDJ3; 9 bases agree with TRDD3. TCRdb does not report a J gene; here it was assigned by matching the DNA to germline references. CDR1 and CDR2 from the germline V gene are GEAIGNYY and EKD. The V segment lost 2 bases and the J segment 0 bases; nucleotides outside the gene matches: 4. CDR3 length: 18 amino acids. Here the CDR3 reads CACDRYWGSSWDTRQMFF. In nucleotides, the CDR3 is TGTGCCTGTGACAGATACTGGGGGAGCTCCTGGGACACCCGACAGATGTTTTTC.

To note about this clone: With only one base between it and a far larger clone, this is likely a read error. The genes are TRDV2 and TRDJ1, with D perhaps TRDD3 (6 bases). Here the J gene was assigned by germline matching of the DNA, as TCRdb has none. The CDR3 runs to 14 residues. Germline values: CDR1 GEAIGNYY, CDR2 EKD. Trimming removed 0 bases from V and 0 bases from J, with 7 bases in between. CDR3 nucleotide sequence: TGTGCCTGTGACACCCGGGGATACACCGATAAACTCATCTTT. Amino acid sequence: CACDTRGYTDKLIF.

This clone was counted between two and nine times. This likely reflects a read error, since a far larger clone is one base away. The V and J genes are TRDV2 and TRDJ2, with TRDD3 matching 12 bases. Per the germline V gene, CDR1 is GEAIGNYY and CDR2 is EKD. There are 16 residues in the CDR3. In DNA form, the CDR3 reads TGTGCCTGTGACATACTGGGGGATACTTTGATAGCACAACTCTTCTTT. Protein: CACDILGDTLIAQLFF.

A remark on this clone: Given a far larger clone just one base away, this is likely a sequencing read error. The V gene is TRDV2, the J gene TRDJ3; 7 bases align to TRDD3. TCRdb does not report a J gene; here it was assigned by matching the DNA to germline references. The V gene's germline CDR1 is GEAIGNYY and CDR2 EKD. CDR3 length equals 20 residues. The V segment lost 0 bases and the J segment 0 bases; nucleotides outside the gene matches: 10. CDR3 DNA: TGTGCCTGTGACACCGCAGCTGGGGGCACAAGCTCCTGGGACACCCGACAGATGTTTTTC. It specifies CACDTAAGGTSSWDTRQMFF.

By share of the sample, this clone is large. In the same sample, other DNA sequences code for this CDR3. The rearrangement uses TRDV2 and TRDJ3, with 10 positions matching TRDD3. Trimming at V came to 0 bases and at J to 0 bases, leaving 1 base not matched to a gene. Looked up from germline, CDR1 is GEAIGNYY and CDR2 is EKD. The CDR3 spans 18 residues. This CDR3 reads CACDTGGIRSWDTRQMFF. DNA for the CDR3: TGTGCCTGTGACACCGGGGGGATACGCTCCTGGGACACCCGACAGATGTTTTTC.

About this clone itself: A far larger clone is one base from this, pointing to a likely read error. Other DNA sequences in this specimen translate into the identical CDR3. The chain employs TRDV2 and TRDJ1; weak D call: TRDD3 (6 bases). TCRdb lists no J gene, so it was determined here by aligning the DNA to germline. The germline V gene encodes CDR1 GEAIGNYY and CDR2 EKD. Trimming shortened V by 1 base and J by 0 bases, and 8 bases separated the two germline ends. The CDR3 length is 14 residues. The chain's CDR3 is CACDTGGYTDKLIF. The CDR3 DNA is TGTGCCTGTGACACTGGGGGGTACACCGATAAACTCATCTTT.

As regards this clone: A much bigger clone sits one base away, suggesting this may be a read error. The chain has TRDV2 and TRDJ1, with 10 positions matching TRDD3. The J gene, not given by TCRdb, was assigned here from a germline match of the nucleotide sequence. The trim removed 3 bases at V and 1 base at J, leaving 4 bases unmatched. CDR3 length: 15 amino acids. Germline V gene lookup returns CDR1 GEAIGNYY and CDR2 EKD. The DNA for the CDR3 is TGTGCCTGTGACGCTACTGGGGGATGCACCGATAAACTCATCTTT. Translation gives CACDATGGCTDKLIF.

Of note for this clone: A far larger clone is only one base removed, so a read error is likely. The chain recombines TRDV1 with TRDJ3, with 8 bases that match TRDD3. This CDR3 contains 18 residues. From germline, CDR1 is TSWWSYY and CDR2 QGS. CDR3 bases: TGTGCTCGTGGGGAACGGGGATACTCCTCCTGGGACACCCGACAGATGTTTTTC. It codes for CARGERGYSSWDTRQMFF.

With regard to this clone: A read error is likely here: a far larger clone is one base away. The sample carries other DNA sequences with the same CDR3. The V gene call is TRDV2, and the J gene call is absent; the D call of TRDD3 is as the table states it, not checked on the DNA. CDR3 length: 18 residues. Germline assignment: CDR1 GEAIGNYY and CDR2 EKD. The CDR3 DNA reads TGTGCCTGTGACAAATACTGGGGGAGCTCCTGGGACACCCGACAGATGTTCTTC. It translates to CACDKYWGSSWDTRQMFF.

This clone ranks as large. The sample has other DNA sequences that encode this CDR3 too. This chain links TRDV2 with TRDJ1; 8 bases are a match to TRDD3. CDR1 is GEAIGNYY and CDR2 is EKD in the germline V gene. The CDR3 has 15 amino acids. V shed 0 bases, J shed 0 bases, and the junction held 2 bases outside the gene matches. For the CDR3, the DNA is TGTGCCTGTGACACCGTACTGGGGGACACCGATAAACTCATCTTT. This encodes CACDTVLGDTDKLIF.

Note on this clone: A read error likely explains this, since a far larger clone differs by one base. J is TRDJ3 and V is TRDV2; perhaps TRDD3 as D (6 bases). The J gene, left out of TCRdb, was set here by checking the DNA against germline. CDR1 and CDR2 from the germline V gene are GEAIGNYY and EKD. The V gene lost 0 bases and the J gene lost 3 bases, with 14 bases spanning the gap. The CDR3 has 18 amino acids. The CDR3 nucleotides are TGTGCCTGTGACACCTGGGGGCCTAGCTTCTGGGACACCCGACAGATGTTTTTC. This sequence encodes CACDTWGPSFWDTRQMFF.

Turning to this clone: A read error is likely here: a far larger clone is one base away. V usage is TRDV2 and J usage is TRDJ3, with TRDD3 identical over 8 bases. Since TCRdb gives no J gene, matching the DNA to germline was used here to assign it. The CDR3 spans 19 residues. V lost 3 bases to trimming and J lost 0 bases; unmatched junction nucleotides: 9. Germline loops: CDR1 GEAIGNYY, CDR2 EKD. The CDR3 DNA is TGTGCCTGTGACCCTGTCTGGGGGAAGATCTCCTGGGACACCCGACAGATGTTTTTC. As protein: CACDPVWGKISWDTRQMFF.

Of note for this clone: Other DNA sequences in the same sample also yield this CDR3. No V gene call was produced; the J gene was TRDJ1; the table's D call, TRDD3, has no DNA check behind it. The CDR3 contains 14 residues. The CDR3 DNA reads as TGTGCCTGTGACACCGTGGGACCCGCCGATAAACTCATCTTT. Its translation: CACDTVGPADKLIF.

Remarks on this clone: This probably arose from a read error, given a far larger clone one base away. The J gene is TRDJ2, the V gene TRDV2, with D possibly TRDD3 on 5 matching bases. TCRdb supplies no J gene; here it was assigned by aligning the nucleotide sequence to germline. The CDR3 is 16 residues long. The germline V gene has CDR1 GEAIGNYY and CDR2 EKD. The germline V and J ends were trimmed by 2 bases and 0 bases, with 12 bases remaining between them. The CDR3 DNA reads TGTGCCTGTGACATACTGGAGGATACTTTGACAGCACAACTCTTCTTT. Amino acids: CACDILEDTLTAQLFF.